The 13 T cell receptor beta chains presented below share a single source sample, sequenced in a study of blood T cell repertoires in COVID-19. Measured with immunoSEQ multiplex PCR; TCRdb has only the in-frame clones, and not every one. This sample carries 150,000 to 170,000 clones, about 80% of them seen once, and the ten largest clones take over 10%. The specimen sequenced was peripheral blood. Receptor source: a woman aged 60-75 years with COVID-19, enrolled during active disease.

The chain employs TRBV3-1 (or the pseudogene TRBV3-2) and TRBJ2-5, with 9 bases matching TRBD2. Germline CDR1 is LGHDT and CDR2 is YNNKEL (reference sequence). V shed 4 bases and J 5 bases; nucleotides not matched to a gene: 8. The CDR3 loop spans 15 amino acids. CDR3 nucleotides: TGTGCCAGCAGCCGGCGGCTAGCGGGGCCGGAGACCCAGTACTTC. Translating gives CASSRRLAGPETQYF.

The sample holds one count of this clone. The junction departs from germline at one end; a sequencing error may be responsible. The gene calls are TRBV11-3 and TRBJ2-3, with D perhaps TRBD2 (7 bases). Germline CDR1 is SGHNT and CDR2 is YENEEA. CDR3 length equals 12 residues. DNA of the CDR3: TGTGCCAGCAGCTTAGGGCGGGGGCCCTCGGATTTT. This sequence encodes CASSLGRGPSDF.

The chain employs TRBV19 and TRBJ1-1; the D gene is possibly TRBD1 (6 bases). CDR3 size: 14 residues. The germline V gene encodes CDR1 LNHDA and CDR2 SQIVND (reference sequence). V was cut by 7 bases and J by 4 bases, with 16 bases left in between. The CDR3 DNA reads TGTGCCAGTAACATCCTACAGGGACGCACTGAAGCTTTCTTT. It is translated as CASNILQGRTEAFF. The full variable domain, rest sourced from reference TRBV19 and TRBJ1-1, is DGGITQSPKYLFRKEGQNVTLSCEQNLNHDAMYWYRQDPGQGLRLIYYSQIVNDFQKGDIAEGYSVSREKKESFPLTVTSAQKNPTAFYLCASNILQGRTEAFFGQGTRLTVV.

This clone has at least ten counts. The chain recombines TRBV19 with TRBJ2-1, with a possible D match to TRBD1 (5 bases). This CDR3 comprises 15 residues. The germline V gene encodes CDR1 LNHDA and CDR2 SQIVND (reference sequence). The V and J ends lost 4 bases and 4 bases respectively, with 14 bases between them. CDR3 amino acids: CASSTLSDRYNEQFF. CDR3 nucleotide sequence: TGTGCCAGTAGTACCCTCTCTGACAGATACAATGAGCAGTTCTTC.

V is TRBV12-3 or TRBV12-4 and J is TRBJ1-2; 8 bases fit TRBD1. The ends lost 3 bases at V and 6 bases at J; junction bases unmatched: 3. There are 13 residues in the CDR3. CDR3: CASSLTGVNGYTF. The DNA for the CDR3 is TGTGCCAGCAGTTTGACAGGGGTAAATGGCTACACCTTC.

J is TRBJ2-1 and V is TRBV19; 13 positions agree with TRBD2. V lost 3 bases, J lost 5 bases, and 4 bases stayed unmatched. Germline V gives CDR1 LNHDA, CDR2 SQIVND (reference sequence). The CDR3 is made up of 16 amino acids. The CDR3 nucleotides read TGTGCCAGTAGTATGGGGGGGACTAGCGGGGACAATGAGCAGTTCTTC. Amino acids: CASSMGGTSGDNEQFF. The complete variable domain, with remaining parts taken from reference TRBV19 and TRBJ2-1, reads DGGITQSPKYLFRKEGQNVTLSCEQNLNHDAMYWYRQDPGQGLRLIYYSQIVNDFQKGDIAEGYSVSREKKESFPLTVTSAQKNPTAFYLCASSMGGTSGDNEQFFGPGTRLTVL.

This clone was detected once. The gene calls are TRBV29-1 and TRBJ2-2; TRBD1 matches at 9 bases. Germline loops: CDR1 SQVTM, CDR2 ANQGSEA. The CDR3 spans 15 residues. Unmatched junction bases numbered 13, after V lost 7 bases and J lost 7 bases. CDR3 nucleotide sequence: TGCAGCGCCACTCTGACAGGGGGTTTCGACGGGGAGCTGTTTTTT. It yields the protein CSATLTGGFDGELFF.

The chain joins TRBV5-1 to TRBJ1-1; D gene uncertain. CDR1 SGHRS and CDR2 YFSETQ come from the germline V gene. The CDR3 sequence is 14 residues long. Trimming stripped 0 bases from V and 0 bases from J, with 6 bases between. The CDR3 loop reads CASSLAGMNTEAFF. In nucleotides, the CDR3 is TGCGCCAGCAGCTTGGCGGGGATGAACACTGAAGCTTTCTTT.

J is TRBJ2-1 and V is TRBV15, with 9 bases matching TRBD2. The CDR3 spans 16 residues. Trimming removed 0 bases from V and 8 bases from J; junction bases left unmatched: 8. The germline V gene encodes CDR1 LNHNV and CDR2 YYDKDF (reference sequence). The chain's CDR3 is CATSRDLASGIDEQFF. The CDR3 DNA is TGTGCCACCAGCAGAGATCTGGCTAGCGGGATTGATGAGCAGTTCTTC.

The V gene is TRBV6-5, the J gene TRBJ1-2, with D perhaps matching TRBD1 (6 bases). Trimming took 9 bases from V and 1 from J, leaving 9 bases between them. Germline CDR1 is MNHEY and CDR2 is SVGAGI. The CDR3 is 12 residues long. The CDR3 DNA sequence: TGTGCCAGTGGACAGAGTAACTATGGCTACACCTTC. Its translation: CASGQSNYGYTF.

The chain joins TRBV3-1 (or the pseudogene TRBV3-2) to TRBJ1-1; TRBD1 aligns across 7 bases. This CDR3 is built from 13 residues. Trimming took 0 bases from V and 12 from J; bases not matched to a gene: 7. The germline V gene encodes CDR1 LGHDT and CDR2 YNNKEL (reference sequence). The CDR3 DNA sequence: TGTGCCAGCAGCCAAGATCGGGCAGGGGGGACTTTCTTT. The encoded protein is CASSQDRAGGTFF.

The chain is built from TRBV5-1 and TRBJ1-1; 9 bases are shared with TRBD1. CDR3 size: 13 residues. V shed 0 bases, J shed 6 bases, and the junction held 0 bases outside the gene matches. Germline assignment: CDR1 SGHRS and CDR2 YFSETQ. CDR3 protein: CASSLGQGAEAFF. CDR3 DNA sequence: TGCGCCAGCAGCTTGGGACAGGGGGCTGAAGCTTTCTTT.

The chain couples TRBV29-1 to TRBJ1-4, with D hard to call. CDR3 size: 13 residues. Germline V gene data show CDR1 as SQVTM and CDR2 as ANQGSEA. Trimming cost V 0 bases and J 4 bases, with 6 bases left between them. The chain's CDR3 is CSVEDGINEKLFF. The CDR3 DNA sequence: TGCAGCGTTGAAGACGGGATTAATGAAAAACTGTTTTTT.